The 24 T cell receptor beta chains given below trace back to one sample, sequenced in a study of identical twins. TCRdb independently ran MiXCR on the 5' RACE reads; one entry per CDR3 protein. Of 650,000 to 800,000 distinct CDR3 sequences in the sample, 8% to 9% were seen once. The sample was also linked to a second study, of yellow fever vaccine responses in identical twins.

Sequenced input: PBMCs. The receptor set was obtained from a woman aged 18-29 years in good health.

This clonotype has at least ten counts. The CDR3 DNA reads TGTGCCAGCTCACCGAGGCAGGGGCTTTACGAGCAGTACTTC. As protein: CASSPRQGLYEQYF. The chain is built from TRBV18 and TRBJ2-7; D perhaps matches TRBD1 (6 bases). CDR3 length equals 14 residues. V lost 3 bases and J 4 bases, leaving 13 bases between the germline ends. Germline-derived CDR1 and CDR2 are KGHSH and LQKENI. Drawing the rest from reference TRBV18 and TRBJ2-7, the complete variable domain is NAGVMQNPRHLVRRRGQEARLRCSPMKGHSHVYWYRQLPEEGLKFMVYLQKENIIDESGMPKERFSAEFPKEGPSILRIQQVVRGDSAAYFCASSPRQGLYEQYFGPGTRLTVT.

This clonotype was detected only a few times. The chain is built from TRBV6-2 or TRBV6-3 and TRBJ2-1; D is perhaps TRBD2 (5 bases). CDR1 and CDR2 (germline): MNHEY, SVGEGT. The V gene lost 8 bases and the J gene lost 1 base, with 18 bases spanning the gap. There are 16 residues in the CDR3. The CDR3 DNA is TGTGCCAGCCTAGGACGGCGGGCGGATTCCTACAATGAGCAGTTCTTC. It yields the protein CASLGRRADSYNEQFF.

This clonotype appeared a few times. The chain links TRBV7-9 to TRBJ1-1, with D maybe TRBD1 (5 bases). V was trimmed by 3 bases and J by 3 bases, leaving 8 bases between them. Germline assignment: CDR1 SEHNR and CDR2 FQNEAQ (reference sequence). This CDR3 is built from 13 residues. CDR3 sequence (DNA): TGTGCCAGCAGCTTTGGGGGATACACTGAAGCTTTCTTT. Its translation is CASSFGGYTEAFF.

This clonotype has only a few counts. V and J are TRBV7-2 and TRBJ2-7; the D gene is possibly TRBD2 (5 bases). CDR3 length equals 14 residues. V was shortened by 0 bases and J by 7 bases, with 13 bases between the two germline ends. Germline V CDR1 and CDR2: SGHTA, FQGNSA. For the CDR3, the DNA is TGTGCCAGCAGCTTAGCGCGGCTAGCAGATGAGCAGTACTTC. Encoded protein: CASSLARLADEQYF.

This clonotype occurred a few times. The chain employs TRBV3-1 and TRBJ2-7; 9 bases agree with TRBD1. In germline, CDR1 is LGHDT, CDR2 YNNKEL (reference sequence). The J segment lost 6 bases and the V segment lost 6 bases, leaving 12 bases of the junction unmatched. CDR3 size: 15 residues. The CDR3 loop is CASRGTGTGSREQYF. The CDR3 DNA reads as TGTGCCAGCAGAGGAACCGGGACAGGGAGTCGCGAGCAGTACTTC.

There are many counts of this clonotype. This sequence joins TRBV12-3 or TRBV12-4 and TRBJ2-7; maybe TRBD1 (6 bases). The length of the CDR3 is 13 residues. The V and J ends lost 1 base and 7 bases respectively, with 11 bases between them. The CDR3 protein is CASSLGPGVEQYF. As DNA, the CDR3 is TGTGCCAGCAGTTTAGGTCCAGGGGTTGAGCAGTACTTC.

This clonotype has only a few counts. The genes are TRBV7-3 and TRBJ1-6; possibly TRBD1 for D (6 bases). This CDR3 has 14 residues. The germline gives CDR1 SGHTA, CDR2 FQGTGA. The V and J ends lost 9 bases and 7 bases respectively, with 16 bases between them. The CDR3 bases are TGTGCCAGGGAGCCAGGGGTCCAGAATTCACCCCTCCACTTT. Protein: CAREPGVQNSPLHF.

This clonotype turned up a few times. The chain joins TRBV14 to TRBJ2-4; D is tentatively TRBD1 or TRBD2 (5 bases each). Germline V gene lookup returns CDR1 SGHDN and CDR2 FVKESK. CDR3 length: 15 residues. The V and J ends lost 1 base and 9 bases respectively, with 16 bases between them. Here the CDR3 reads CASSQARDASGIQYF. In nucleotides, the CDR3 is TGTGCCAGCAGCCAAGCACGGGACGCCTCGGGCATTCAGTACTTC.

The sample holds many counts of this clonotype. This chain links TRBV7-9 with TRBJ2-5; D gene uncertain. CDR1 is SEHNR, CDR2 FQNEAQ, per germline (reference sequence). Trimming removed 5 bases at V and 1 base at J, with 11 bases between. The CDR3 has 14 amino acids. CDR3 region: CASSGRRFQETQYF. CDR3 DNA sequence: TGTGCCAGCAGCGGCAGAAGGTTCCAAGAGACCCAGTACTTC.

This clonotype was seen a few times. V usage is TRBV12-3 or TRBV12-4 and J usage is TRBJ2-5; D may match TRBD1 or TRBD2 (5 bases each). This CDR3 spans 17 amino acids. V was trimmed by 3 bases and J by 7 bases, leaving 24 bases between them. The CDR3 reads CASSLAEGGMIRGTQYF. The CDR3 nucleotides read TGTGCCAGCAGTTTGGCCGAGGGCGGTATGATAAGGGGGACCCAGTACTTC.

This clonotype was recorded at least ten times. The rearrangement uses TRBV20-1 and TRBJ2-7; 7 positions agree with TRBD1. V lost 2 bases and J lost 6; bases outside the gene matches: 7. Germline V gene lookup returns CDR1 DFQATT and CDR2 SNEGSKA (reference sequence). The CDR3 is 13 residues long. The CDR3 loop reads CSARSLTGTEQYF. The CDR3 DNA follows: TGCAGTGCTAGATCTCTGACAGGGACCGAGCAGTACTTC.

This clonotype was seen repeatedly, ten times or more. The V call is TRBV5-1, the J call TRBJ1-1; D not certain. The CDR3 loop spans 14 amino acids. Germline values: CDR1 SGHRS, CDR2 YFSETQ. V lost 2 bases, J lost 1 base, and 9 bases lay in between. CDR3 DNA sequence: TGCGCCAGCAGCTTAAATGCAGCGAACACTGAAGCTTTCTTT. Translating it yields CASSLNAANTEAFF.

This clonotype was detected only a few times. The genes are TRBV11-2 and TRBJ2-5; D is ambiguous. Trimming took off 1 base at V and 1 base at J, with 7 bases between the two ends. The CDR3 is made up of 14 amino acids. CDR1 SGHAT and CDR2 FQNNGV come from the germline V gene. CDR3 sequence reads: CASSLGATQETQYF. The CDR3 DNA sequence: TGTGCCAGCAGCTTAGGGGCCACCCAAGAGACCCAGTACTTC.

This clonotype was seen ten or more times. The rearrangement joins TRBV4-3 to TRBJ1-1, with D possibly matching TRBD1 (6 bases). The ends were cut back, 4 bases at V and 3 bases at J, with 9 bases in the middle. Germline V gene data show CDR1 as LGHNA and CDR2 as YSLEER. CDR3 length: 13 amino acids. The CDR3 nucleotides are TGCGCCAGCAGCCCGTACAGGGACACTGAAGCTTTCTTT. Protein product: CASSPYRDTEAFF.

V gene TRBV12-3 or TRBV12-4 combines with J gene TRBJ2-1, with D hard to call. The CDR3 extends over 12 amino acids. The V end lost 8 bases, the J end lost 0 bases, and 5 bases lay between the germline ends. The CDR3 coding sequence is TGTGCCAGCTTACGCTCCTACAATGAGCAGTTCTTC. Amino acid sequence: CASLRSYNEQFF.

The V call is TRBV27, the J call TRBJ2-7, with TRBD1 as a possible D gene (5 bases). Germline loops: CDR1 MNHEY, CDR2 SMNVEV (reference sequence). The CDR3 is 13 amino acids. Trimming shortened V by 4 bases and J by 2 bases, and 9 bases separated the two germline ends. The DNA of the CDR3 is TGTGCCAGCAGTTCACAGGTTCCCTACGAGCAGTACTTC. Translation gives CASSSQVPYEQYF.

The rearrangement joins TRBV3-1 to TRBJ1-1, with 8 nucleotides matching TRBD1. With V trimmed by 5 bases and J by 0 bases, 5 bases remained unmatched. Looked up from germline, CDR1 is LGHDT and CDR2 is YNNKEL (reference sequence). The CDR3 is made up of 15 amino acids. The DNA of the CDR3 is TGTGCCAGCAGCGGTAGGGACAGGTTGAACACTGAAGCTTTCTTT. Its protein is CASSGRDRLNTEAFF.

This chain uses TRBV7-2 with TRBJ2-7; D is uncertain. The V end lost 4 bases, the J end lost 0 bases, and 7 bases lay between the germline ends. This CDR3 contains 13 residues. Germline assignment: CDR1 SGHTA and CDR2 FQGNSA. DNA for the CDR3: TGTGCCAGCAGCTCCGTGAGCTCCTACGAGCAGTACTTC. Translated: CASSSVSSYEQYF.

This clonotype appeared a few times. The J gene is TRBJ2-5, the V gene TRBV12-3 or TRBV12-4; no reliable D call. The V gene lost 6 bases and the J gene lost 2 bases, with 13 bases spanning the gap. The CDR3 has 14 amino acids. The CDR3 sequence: CASSSNGLQETQYF. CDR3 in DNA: TGTGCCAGCAGCTCGAACGGCTTGCAAGAGACCCAGTACTTC.

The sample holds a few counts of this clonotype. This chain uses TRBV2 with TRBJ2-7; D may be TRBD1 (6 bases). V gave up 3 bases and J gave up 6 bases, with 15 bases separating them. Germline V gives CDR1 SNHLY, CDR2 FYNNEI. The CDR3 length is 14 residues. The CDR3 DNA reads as TGTGCCAGCAGTGAGCAGGGGATTTTGGGCGAGCAGTACTTC. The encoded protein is CASSEQGILGEQYF.

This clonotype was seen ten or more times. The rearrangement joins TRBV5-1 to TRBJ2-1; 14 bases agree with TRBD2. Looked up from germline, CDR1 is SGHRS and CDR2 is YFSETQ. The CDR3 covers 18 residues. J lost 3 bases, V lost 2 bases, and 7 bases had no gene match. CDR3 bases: TGCGCCAGCAGCTTAACGACTAGCGGGAGGGTAATCTACAATGAGCAGTTCTTC. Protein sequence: CASSLTTSGRVIYNEQFF. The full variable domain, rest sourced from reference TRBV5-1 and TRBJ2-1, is KAGVTQTPRYLIKTRGQQVTLSCSPISGHRSVSWYQQTPGQGLQFLFEYFSETQRNKGNFPGRFSGRQFSNSRSEMNVSTLELGDSALYLCASSLTTSGRVIYNEQFFGPGTRLTVL.

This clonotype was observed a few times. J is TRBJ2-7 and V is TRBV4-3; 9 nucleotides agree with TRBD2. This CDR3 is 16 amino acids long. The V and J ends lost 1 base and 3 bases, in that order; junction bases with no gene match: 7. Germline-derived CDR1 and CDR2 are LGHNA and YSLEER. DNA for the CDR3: TGCGCCAGCAGCCAAGGTTTTTCTAGCGGGAACTACGAGCAGTACTTC. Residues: CASSQGFSSGNYEQYF.

CDR3 amino acids: CASSSITRETQYF. CDR3 nucleotide sequence: TGTGCCAGCAGTTCAATCACGCGAGAGACCCAGTACTTC. V usage is TRBV28 and J usage is TRBJ2-5, with D unclear. The V gene's germline CDR1 is MDHEN and CDR2 SYDVKM. The CDR3 extends over 13 amino acids. V was pared by 4 bases and J by 4 bases, with 10 bases between.

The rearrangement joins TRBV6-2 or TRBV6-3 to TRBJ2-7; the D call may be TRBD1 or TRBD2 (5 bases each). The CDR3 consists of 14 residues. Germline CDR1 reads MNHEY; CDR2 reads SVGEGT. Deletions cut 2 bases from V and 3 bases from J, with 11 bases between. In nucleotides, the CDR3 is TGTGCCAGCAGTTACCTGGGGGACGGCTACGAGCAGTACTTC. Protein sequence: CASSYLGDGYEQYF.